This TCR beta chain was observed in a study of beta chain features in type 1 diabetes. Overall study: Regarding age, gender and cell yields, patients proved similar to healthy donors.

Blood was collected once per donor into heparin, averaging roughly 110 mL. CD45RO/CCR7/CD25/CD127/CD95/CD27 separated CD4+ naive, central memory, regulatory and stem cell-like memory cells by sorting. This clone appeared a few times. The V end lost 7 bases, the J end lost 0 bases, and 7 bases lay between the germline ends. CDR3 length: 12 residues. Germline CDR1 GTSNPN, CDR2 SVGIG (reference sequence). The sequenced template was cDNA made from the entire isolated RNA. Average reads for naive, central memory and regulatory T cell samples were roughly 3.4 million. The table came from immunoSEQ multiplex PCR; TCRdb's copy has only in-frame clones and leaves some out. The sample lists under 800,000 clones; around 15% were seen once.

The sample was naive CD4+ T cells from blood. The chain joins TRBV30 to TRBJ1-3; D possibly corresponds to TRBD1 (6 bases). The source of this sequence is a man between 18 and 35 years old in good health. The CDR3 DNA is TGTGCCTCGACAGGCTCTGGAAACACCATATATTTT. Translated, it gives CASTGSGNTIYF.